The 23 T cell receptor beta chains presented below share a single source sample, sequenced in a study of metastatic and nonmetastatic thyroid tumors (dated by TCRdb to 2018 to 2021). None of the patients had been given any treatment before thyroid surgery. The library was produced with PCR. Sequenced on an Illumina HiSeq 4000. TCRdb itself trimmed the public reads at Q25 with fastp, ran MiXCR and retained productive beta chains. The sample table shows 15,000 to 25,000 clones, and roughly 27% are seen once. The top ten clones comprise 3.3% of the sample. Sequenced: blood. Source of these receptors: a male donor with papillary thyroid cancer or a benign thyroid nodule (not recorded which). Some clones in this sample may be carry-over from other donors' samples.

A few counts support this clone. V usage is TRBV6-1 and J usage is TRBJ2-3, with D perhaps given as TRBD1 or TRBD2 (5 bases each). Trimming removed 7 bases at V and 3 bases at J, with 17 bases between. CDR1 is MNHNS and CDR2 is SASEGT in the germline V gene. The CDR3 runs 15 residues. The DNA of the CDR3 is TGTGCCAGCAACCCCGGGGTTAGGGGTACAGATACGCAGTATTTT. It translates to CASNPGVRGTDTQYF.

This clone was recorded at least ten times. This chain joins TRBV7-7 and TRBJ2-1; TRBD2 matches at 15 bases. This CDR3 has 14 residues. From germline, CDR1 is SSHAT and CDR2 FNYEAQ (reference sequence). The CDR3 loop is CASGPGLAGGGQFF. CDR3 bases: TGTGCTAGCGGACCGGGACTAGCGGGAGGAGGGCAGTTCTTC. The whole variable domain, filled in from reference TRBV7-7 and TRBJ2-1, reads GAGVSQSPRYKVTKRGQDVTLRCDPISSHATLYWYQQALGQGPEFLTYFNYEAQPDKSGLPSDRFSAERPEGSISTLTIQRTEQRDSAMYRCASGPGLAGGGQFFGPGTRLTVL.

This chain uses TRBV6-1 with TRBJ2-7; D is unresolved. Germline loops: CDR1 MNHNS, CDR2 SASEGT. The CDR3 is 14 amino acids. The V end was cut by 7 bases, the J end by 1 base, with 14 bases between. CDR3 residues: CASKPSGPSYEQYF. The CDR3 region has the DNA TGTGCCAGCAAGCCTTCCGGGCCTTCCTACGAGCAGTACTTC.

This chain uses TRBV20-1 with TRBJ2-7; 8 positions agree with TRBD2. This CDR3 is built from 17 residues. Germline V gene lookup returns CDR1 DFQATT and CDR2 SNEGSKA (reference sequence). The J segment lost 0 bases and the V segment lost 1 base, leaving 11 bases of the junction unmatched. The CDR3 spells CSARVGLGGVLSYEQYF. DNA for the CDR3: TGCAGTGCTAGAGTTGGGCTCGGGGGGGTCCTCTCCTACGAGCAGTACTTC.

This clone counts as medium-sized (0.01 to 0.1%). The CDR3 DNA is TGTGCCAGCAGCTTAGATCTCGTAGTCGGGGAGCTGTTTTTT. Residues: CASSLDLVVGELFF. V usage is TRBV11-2 and J usage is TRBJ2-2; no firm D call. The CDR3 length is 14 residues. Germline CDR1 reads SGHAT; CDR2 reads FQNNGV. Trimming pared 0 bases from V and 7 bases from J, leaving 9 bases between.

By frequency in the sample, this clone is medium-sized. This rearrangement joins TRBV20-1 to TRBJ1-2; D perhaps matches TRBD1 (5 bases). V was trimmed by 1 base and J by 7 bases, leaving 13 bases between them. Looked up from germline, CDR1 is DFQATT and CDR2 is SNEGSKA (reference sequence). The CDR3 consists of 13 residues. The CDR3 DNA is TGCAGTGCTAGAGCGGGGCATATTAGTGGCTACACCTTC. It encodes CSARAGHISGYTF.

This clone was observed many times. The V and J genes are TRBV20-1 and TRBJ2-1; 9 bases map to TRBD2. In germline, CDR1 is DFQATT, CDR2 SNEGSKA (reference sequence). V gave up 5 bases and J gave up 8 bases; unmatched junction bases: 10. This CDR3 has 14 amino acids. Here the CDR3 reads CSAQGSSGIYEQFF. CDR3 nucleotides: TGCAGTGCTCAAGGGTCTAGCGGGATATATGAGCAGTTCTTC.

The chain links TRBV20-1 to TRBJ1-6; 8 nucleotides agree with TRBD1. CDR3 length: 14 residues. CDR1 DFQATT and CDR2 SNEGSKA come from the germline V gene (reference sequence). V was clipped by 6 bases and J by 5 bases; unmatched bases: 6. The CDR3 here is CSAWTGLDNSPLHF. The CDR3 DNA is TGCAGTGCGTGGACAGGGTTGGATAATTCACCCCTCCACTTT.

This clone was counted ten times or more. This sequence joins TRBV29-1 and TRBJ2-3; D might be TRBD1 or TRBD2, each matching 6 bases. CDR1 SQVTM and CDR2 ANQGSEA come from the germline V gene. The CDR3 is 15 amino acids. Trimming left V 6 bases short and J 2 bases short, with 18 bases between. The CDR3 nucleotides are TGCAGCGTCACGGTGGGGGGACAATCCACAGATACGCAGTATTTT. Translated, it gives CSVTVGGQSTDTQYF.

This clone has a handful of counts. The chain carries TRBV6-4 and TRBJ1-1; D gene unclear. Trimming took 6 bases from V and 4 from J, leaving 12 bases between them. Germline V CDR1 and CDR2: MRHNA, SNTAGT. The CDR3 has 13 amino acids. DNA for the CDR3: TGTGCCAGCAGCCAGGAAGGAGGCACTGAAGCTTTCTTT. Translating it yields CASSQEGGTEAFF.

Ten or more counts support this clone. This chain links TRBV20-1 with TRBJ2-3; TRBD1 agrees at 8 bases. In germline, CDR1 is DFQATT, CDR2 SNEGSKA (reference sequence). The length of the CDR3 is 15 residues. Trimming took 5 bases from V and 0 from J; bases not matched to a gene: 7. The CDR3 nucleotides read TGCAGTGCTTCCAGGGGGCGGCGAAGCACAGATACGCAGTATTTT. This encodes CSASRGRRSTDTQYF.

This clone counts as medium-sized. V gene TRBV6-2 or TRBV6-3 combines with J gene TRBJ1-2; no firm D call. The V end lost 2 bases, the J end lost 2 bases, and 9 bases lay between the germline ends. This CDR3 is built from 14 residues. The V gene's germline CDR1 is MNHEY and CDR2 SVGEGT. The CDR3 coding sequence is TGTGCCAGCAGTTACCGGCAGGACAACTATGGCTACACCTTC. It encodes CASSYRQDNYGYTF.

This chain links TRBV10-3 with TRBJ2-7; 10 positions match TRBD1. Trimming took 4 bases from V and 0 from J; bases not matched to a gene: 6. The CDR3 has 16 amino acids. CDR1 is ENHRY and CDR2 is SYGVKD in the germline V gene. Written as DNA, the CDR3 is TGTGCCATCAGTGCCCCGACAGGGGGCAGCTCCTACGAGCAGTACTTC. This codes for CAISAPTGGSSYEQYF.

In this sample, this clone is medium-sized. The CDR3 DNA sequence: TGCGCCAGCAGCCAAGATCAGGGGGCGCTGGTAAACGACGAGCAGTACTTC. It encodes CASSQDQGALVNDEQYF. The chain carries TRBV4-3 and TRBJ2-7, with 8 nucleotides matching TRBD1. Trimming cost V 0 bases and J 5 bases; bases outside gene matches: 12. CDR1 is LGHNA, CDR2 YSLEER, per germline. The CDR3 is 17 residues long.

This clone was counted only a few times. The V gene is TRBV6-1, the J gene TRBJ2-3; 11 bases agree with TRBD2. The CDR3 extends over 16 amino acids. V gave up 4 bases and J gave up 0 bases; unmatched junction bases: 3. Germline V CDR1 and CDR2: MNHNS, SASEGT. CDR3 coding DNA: TGTGCCAGCAGTGCCGGGACTAGCGGAAGCACAGATACGCAGTATTTT. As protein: CASSAGTSGSTDTQYF.

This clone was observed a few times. CDR3 nucleotide sequence: TGTGCCAGCAGTTACCCCGCACAGGGACGGAACACCATATATTTT. This translates into CASSYPAQGRNTIYF. The V gene is TRBV2, the J gene TRBJ1-3, with D tentatively TRBD1 (6 bases). Germline values: CDR1 SNHLY, CDR2 FYNNEI. The CDR3 contains 15 residues. V dropped 5 bases and J dropped 7 bases, with 18 bases sitting between them.

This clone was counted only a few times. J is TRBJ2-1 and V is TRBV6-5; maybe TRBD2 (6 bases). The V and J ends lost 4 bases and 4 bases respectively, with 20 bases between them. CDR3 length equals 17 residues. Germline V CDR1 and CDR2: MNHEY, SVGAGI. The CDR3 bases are TGTGCCAGCAGTTCCTTCGCCGGGAGCGCCAGGTACAATGAGCAGTTCTTC. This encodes CASSSFAGSARYNEQFF.

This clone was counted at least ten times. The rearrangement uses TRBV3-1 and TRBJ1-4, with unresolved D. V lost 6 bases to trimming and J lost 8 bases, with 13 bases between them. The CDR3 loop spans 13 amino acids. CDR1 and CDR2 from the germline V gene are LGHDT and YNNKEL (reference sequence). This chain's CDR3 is CASRWGSEEKLFF. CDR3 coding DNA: TGTGCCAGCAGGTGGGGATCGGAAGAAAAACTGTTTTTT.

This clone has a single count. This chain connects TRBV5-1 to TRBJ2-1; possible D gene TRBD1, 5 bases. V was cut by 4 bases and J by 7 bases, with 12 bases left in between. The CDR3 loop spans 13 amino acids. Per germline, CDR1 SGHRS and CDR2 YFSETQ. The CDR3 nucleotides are TGCGCCAGCAGCCCACCGACAGCTAATGAGCAGTTCTTC. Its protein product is CASSPPTANEQFF.

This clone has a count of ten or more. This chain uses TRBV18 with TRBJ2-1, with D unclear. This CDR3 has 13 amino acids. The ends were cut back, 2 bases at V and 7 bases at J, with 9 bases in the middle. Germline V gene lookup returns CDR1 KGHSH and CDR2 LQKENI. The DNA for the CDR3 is TGTGCCAGCTCACCAGGGCTAGATAATGAGCAGTTCTTC. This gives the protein CASSPGLDNEQFF.

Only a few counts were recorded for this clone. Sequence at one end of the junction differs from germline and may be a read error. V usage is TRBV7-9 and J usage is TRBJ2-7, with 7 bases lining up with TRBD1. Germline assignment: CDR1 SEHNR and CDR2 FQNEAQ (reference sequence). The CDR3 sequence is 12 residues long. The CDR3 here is CAGSLDRVRQYF. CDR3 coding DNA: TGTGCCGGCAGCTTAGACAGGGTAAGGCAGTACTTC.

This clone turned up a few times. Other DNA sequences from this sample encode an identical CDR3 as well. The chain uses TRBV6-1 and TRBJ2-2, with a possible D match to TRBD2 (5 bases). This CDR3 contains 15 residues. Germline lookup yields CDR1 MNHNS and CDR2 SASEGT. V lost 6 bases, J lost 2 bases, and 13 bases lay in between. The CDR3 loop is CASSLMGVNTGELFF. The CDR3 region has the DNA TGTGCCAGCAGCCTCATGGGAGTTAACACCGGGGAGCTGTTTTTT.

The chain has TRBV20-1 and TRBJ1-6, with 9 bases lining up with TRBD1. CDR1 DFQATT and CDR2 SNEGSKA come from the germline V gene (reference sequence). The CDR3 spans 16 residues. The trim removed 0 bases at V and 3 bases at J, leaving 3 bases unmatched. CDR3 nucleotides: TGCAGTGCTAGAGATGGGGACAGGGTCTATAATTCACCCCTCCACTTT. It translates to CSARDGDRVYNSPLHF.